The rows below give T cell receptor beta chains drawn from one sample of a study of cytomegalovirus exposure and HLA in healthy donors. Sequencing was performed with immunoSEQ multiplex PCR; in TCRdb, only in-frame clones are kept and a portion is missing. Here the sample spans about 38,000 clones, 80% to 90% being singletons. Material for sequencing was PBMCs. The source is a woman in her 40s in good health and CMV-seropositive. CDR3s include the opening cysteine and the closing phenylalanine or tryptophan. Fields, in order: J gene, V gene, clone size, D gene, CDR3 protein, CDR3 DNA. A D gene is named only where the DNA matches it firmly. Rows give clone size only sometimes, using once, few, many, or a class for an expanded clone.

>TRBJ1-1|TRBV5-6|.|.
CASSFEVEAFF
TGTGCCAGCAGCTTCGAGGTTGAAGCTTTCTTT
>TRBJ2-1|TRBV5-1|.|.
CASGRQGPYNEQFF
TGCGCCAGCGGGCGGCAGGGGCCCTACAATGAGCAGTTCTTC
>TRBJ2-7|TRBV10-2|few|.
CASSDPGQGPYEQYF
TGCGCCAGCAGTGATCCGGGCCAGGGTCCCTACGAGCAGTACTTC
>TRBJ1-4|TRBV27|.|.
CASTPRGGLVEKLFF
TGTGCCAGCACTCCCCGGGGGGGGCTCGTTGAAAAACTGTTTTTT
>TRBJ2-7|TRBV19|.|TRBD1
CASSTAGTGFYEQYF
TGTGCCAGTAGTACCGCCGGGACAGGTTTTTACGAGCAGTACTTC
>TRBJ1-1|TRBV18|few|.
CASSPGSTRSNTEAFF
TGTGCCAGCTCACCAGGGTCGACGAGGAGCAACACTGAAGCTTTCTTT
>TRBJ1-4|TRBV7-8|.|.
CASSRNWLANEKLFF
TGTGCCAGCAGCCGAAATTGGCTGGCTAATGAAAAACTGTTTTTT
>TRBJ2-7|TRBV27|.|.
CASRKTGCEQYF
TGTGCCAGCAGAAAGACAGGTTGCGAGCAGTACTTC
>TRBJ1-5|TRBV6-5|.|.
CASRFNSNQPQHF
TGTGCCAGCCGTTTTAATAGCAATCAGCCCCAGCATTTT
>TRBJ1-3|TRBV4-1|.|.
CASSQVGGTGNTIYF
TGCGCCAGCAGCCAAGTAGGGGGTACTGGAAACACCATATATTTT
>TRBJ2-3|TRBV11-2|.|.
CASSLEGLYTDTQYF
TGTGCCAGCAGCTTGGAGGGACTCTACACAGATACGCAGTATTTT
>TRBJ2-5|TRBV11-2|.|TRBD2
CASSFRGGAGETQYF
TGTGCCAGCAGCTTCCGCGGGGGGGCGGGGGAGACCCAGTACTTC
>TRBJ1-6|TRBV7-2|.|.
CASTPGPNSPLHF
TGTGCCAGCACACCAGGGCCGAATTCACCCCTCCACTTT
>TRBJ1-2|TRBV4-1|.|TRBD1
CASSQGQESLGGYTF
TGCGCCAGCAGCCAGGGACAGGAGAGTTTGGGCGGCTACACCTTC
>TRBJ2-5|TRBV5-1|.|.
CASSLEVAGYQETQYF
TGCGCCAGCAGCTTGGAAGTCGCGGGGTACCAAGAGACCCAGTACTTC
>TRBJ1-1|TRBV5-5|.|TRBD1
CASSWGTGNTEAFF
TGTGCCAGCAGCTGGGGGACAGGGAACACTGAAGCTTTCTTT
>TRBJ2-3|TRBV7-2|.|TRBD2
CASSSPRTSGGAVDTQYF
TGTGCCAGCAGCTCCCCCCGGACTAGCGGGGGGGCAGTAGATACGCAGTATTTT
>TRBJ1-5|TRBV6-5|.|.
CASKTQADSNQPQHF
TGTGCCAGCAAAACGCAAGCGGATAGCAATCAGCCCCAGCATTTT
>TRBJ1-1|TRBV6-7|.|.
CASSYRLGDTEAFF
TGTGCCAGCAGTTACCGCCTAGGGGACACTGAAGCTTTCTTT
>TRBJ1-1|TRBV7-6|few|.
CASSLGSTSGRNTEAFF
TGTGCCAGCAGCTTAGGATCTACATCGGGTCGGAACACTGAAGCTTTCTTT
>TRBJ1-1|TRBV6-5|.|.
CASSYSRARKAEAFF
TGTGCCAGCAGTTACTCGAGGGCGAGAAAGGCTGAAGCTTTCTTT
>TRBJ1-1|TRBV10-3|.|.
CASYGGTTEAFF
TGTGCCTCCTATGGGGGGACCACTGAAGCTTTCTTT
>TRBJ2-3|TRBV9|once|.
CASSLDGVRDTQYF
TGTGCCAGCAGCCTAGACGGGGTTAGAGATACGCAGTATTTT
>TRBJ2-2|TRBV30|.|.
CAWSVAEGGELFF
TGTGCCTGGAGTGTAGCCGAGGGCGGGGAGCTGTTTTTT
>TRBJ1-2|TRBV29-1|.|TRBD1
CSVPDRANGYTF
TGCAGCGTCCCGGACAGGGCTAATGGCTACACCTTC
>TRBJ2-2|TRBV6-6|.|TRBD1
CASGGQGVAGELFF
TGTGCCAGCGGGGGACAGGGGGTCGCCGGGGAGCTGTTTTTT
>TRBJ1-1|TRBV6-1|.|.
CASSVRGPMNTEAFF
TGTGCCAGCAGTGTACGGGGTCCCATGAACACTGAAGCTTTCTTT
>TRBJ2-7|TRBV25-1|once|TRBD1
CASRKQGAVYEQYF
TGTGCCAGCAGGAAACAGGGGGCAGTATACGAGCAGTACTTC
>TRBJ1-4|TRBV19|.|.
CASRTGATNEKLFF
TGTGCCAGTAGGACAGGAGCAACTAATGAAAAACTGTTTTTT
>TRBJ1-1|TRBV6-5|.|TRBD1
CASTKGQGASTEAFF
TGTGCCAGCACCAAAGGACAGGGGGCTTCCACTGAAGCTTTCTTT
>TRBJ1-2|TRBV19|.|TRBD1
CASSPGQGPLSYTF
TGTGCCAGTAGCCCCGGACAGGGGCCCCTTAGCTACACCTTC
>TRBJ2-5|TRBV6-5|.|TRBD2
CASSSGGAAETQYF
TGTGCCAGCAGCTCGGGAGGGGCGGCAGAGACCCAGTACTTC
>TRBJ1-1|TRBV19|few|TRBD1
CASSRDSPNLGAFF
TGTGCCAGTAGTAGGGACAGTCCCAACCTGGGAGCTTTCTTT
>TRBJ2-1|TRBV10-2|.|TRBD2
CASSGTSTYNEQFF
TGCGCCAGCAGCGGGACTAGCACATACAATGAGCAGTTCTTC
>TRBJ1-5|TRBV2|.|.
CASRDSYSNQPQHF
TGTGCCAGCAGGGACAGCTATAGCAATCAGCCCCAGCATTTT
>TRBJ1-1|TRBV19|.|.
CASSTRTVPEAFF
TGTGCCAGTAGTACCCGGACAGTTCCTGAAGCTTTCTTT
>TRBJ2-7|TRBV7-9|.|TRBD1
CSSSLTGDEQYF
TGTTCCAGCAGCTTGACAGGGGATGAGCAGTACTTC
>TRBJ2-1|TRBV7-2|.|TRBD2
CASSRSTSGRPRGQFF
TGTGCCAGCAGTCGTAGTACTAGCGGGCGCCCAAGGGGGCAGTTCTTC
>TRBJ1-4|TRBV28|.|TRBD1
CASTKPGQALEKLFF
TGTGCCAGCACGAAGCCGGGACAGGCGCTCGAAAAACTGTTTTTT
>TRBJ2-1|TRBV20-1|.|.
CSAARANEQFF
TGCAGTGCTGCCAGGGCCAATGAGCAGTTCTTC
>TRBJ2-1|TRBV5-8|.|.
CASSRELHSYNEQFF
TGTGCCAGCAGCCGAGAACTCCATTCCTACAATGAGCAGTTCTTC
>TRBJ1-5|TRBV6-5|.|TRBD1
CASSTTGVNQPQHF
TGTGCCAGCAGTACGACAGGGGTCAATCAGCCCCAGCATTTT
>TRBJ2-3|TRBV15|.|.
CATSRDVERAQYF
TGTGCCACCAGCAGAGATGTCGAGCGGGCGCAGTATTTT
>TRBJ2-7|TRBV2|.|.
CASSAPPGQIYEQYF
TGTGCCAGCAGTGCCCCCCCGGGACAAATTTACGAGCAGTACTTC
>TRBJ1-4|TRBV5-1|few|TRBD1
CASSLAGGDEKLFF
TGCGCCAGCAGCTTAGCAGGGGGAGATGAAAAACTGTTTTTT
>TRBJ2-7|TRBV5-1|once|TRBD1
CASSWTGGVSYEQYF
TGCGCCAGCAGCTGGACAGGGGGCGTCTCCTACGAGCAGTACTTC
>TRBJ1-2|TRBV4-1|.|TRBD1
CASSQVRDSTYGYTF
TGCGCCAGCAGCCAAGTCAGGGACAGCACCTATGGCTACACCTTC
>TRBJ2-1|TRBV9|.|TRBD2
CASSAGVAGGRREQFF
TGTGCCAGCAGCGCAGGAGTAGCGGGGGGGCGTCGAGAGCAGTTCTTC
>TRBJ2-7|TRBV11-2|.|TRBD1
CASSLAPGQFSSYEQYF
TGTGCCAGCAGCTTAGCACCGGGACAGTTCAGCTCCTACGAGCAGTACTTC
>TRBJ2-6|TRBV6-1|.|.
CASSEDSTGANVLTF
TGTGCCAGCAGTGAGGACTCGACTGGGGCCAACGTCCTGACTTTC
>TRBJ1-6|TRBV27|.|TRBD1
CASSRTGRNSPLHF
TGTGCCAGCAGTCGGACAGGGAGGAATTCACCCCTCCACTTT
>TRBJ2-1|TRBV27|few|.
CASRLAGAEQFF
TGTGCCAGCAGGCTGGCGGGGGCCGAGCAGTTCTTC
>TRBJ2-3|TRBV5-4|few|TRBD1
CASTPRDRGTDTQYF
TGTGCCAGCACGCCCCGGGACAGGGGCACAGATACGCAGTATTTT
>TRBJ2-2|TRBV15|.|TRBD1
CATSRQGAEAGELFF
TGTGCCACCAGCAGACAGGGGGCTGAGGCCGGGGAGCTGTTTTTT
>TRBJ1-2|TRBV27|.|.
CASSFSGGGGYTF
TGTGCCAGCAGTTTTTCGGGGGGAGGTGGCTACACCTTC
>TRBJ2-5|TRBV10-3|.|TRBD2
CAISGGGQETQYF
TGTGCCATCAGTGGGGGGGGTCAAGAGACCCAGTACTTC
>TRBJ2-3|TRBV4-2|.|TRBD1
CASSLGQSTDTQYF
TGTGCCAGCAGCCTGGGACAGAGCACAGATACGCAGTATTTT
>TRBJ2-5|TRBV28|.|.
CASKGNGVLQETQYF
TGTGCCAGCAAAGGGAACGGGGTGCTACAAGAGACCCAGTACTTC
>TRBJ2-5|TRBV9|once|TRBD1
CASSVAATGEETQYF
TGTGCCAGCAGCGTAGCGGCGACAGGGGAAGAGACCCAGTACTTC
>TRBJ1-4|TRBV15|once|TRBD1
CATSRGRQGGEKLFF
TGTGCCACCAGCAGAGGCCGACAGGGGGGCGAAAAACTGTTTTTT